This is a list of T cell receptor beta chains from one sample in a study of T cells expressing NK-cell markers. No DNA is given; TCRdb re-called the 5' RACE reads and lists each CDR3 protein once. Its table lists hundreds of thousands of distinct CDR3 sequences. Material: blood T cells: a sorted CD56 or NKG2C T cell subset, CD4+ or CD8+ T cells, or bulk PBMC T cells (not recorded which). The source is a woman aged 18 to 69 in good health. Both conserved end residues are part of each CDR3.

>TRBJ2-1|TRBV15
CATSPRGLAYNEQFF
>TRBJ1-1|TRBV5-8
CASSQLRGTEAFF
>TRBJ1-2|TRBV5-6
CASSLGPAGIYGYTF
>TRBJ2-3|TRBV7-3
CASSPDRYTDTQYF
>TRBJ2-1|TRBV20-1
CSAMLAEAYNEQFF
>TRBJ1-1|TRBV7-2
CASSEQGGVTEAFF
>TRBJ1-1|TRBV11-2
CASSQGVMNTEAFF
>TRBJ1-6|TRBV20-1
CSAREEAASSYNSPLHF
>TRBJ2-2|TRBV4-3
CASSHTRETKTGELFF
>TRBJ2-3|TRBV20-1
CSAEGGAETTDTQYF
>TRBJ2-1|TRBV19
CASRNSGGLTNEQFF
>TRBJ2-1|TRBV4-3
CASSLHDRRRLAGLDNEQFF
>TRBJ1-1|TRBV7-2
CGSSPRQKNTEAFF
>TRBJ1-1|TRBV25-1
CASGGGGTEAFF
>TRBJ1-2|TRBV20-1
CSARNLQGGRGYTF
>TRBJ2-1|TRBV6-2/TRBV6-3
CASSPQRVHNEQFF
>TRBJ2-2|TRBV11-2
CASSHYDGPDTGELFF
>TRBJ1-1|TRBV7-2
CASSRQGLSGTEAFF
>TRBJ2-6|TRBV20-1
CSASDTGSSGANVLTF
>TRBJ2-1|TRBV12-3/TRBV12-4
CASSWENNEQFF
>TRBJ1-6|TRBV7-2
CASSTQQGMNSPLHF
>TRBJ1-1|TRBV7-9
CASSLAQGFYTEAFF
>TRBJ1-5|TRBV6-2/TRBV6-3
CASSYNREGQPQHF
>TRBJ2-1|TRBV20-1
CSAEGLAGADEQFF
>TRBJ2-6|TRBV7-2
CASSTPGSGANVLTF
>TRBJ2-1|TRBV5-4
CASLAGGRRPNNEQFF
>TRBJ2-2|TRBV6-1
CASSKEASATGELFF
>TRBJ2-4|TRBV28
CASRLDRVNFQYF
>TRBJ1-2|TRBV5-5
CASSLERGRYGYNF
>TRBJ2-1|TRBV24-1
CATSDGDRRLLF
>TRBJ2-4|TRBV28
CASSPVGVQAKNIQYF
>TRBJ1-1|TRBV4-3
CASTYLGGEAFF
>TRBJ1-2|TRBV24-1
CATSDYSYGYTF
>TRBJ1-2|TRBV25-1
CASSDQGLVYGYTF
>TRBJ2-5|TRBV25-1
CASSELNGDSQYF
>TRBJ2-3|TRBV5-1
CASSLGLTTTDTQYF
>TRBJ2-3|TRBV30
CAWSRRGATDTQYF
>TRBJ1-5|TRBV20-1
CSARTDYQPQHF
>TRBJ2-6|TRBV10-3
CAISEPPGSGESSGANVLTF
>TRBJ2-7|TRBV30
CAWTPGTSGLKEQYF
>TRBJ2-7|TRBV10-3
CAIGPYYEQYF
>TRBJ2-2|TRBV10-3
CAITPGLAGAGNTGELFF
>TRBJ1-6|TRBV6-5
CASSSYVENNSPLHF
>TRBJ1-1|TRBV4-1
CASSHSEDTEAFF
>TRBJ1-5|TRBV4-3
CASSQELAVSNQPQHF
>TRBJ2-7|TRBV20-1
CSAGLLSGPEQYF
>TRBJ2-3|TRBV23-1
CASSQPPADCGLRTDTQYF
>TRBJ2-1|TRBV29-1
CSVDRVGNEQFF
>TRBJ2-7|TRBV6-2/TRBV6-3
CASSPARQGIRYEQYF
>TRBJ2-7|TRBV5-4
CASSLALAGGEQYF
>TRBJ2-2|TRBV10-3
CAISERSARGVGELFF
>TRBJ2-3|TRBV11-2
CASSLVLPSSTDTQYF